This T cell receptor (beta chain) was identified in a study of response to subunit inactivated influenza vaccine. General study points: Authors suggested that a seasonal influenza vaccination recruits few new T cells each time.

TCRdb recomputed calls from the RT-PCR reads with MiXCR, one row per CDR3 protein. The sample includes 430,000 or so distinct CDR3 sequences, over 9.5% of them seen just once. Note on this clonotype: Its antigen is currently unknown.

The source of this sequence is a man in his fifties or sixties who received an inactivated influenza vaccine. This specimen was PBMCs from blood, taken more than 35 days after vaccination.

DNA for the CDR3: TGTGCCAGCAGCCCCCCAGGGGTTGTGTCCTACAATGAGCAGTTCTTC. Its translation is CASSPPGVVSYNEQFF. The chain employs TRBV7-9 and TRBJ2-1; TRBD1 is a possible D gene (6 bases). V shed 5 bases and J shed 1 base, with 15 bases lying between them. This CDR3 is 16 amino acids long. Germline CDR1 reads SEHNR; CDR2 reads FQNEAQ (reference sequence).